These 14 T cell receptor beta chains originate from one sample sequenced in a study of blood T cell repertoires in COVID-19. The assay was immunoSEQ multiplex PCR, and TCRdb's table has in-frame clones only and misses some. The table lists 310,000 or so clones, approximately 90% of them singletons. Sequencing was performed on PBMCs or T cells enriched from blood (not recorded which). Every receptor here comes from a woman between 18 and 29 years old who had recovered from COVID-19.

V usage is TRBV9 and J usage is TRBJ2-7, with D perhaps matching TRBD2 (5 bases). V was clipped by 0 bases and J by 1 base, with 14 bases between them. This CDR3 is built from 16 residues. Germline CDR1 SGDLS, CDR2 YYNGEE. CDR3 loop: CASSVGAGRSSYEQYF. In DNA form, the CDR3 reads TGTGCCAGCAGCGTAGGGGCGGGTCGGTCGTCCTACGAGCAGTACTTC.

V gene TRBV21-1 combines with J gene TRBJ1-2; the listed D gene, TRBD1, was not tested against the DNA. TRBV21-1 is given as a pseudogene. This CDR3 is 16 amino acids long. In DNA, the CDR3 is TGTGCCAGCAGCAATCAGGGGATTGGGGACAGGAATGGCTACACCTTC. It specifies CASSNQGIGDRNGYTF.

The chain has TRBV2 and TRBJ1-5; a weak D match, TRBD1 (5 bases). Germline-derived CDR1 and CDR2 are SNHLY and FYNNEI. The CDR3 length is 14 residues. V lost 5 bases and J lost 7, with 15 bases in between. The CDR3, as DNA: TGTGCCAGCAGTTTTTTGACAGAGGACCAGCCCCAGCATTTT. Translating it yields CASSFLTEDQPQHF.

This clone was observed a few times. The rearrangement joins TRBV9 to TRBJ2-3; weak D call: TRBD1 (6 bases). CDR1 is SGDLS and CDR2 is YYNGEE in the germline V gene. V dropped 3 bases and J dropped 4 bases, with 12 bases sitting between them. This CDR3 contains 14 residues. The CDR3 reads CASSAYRDADTQYF. In DNA form, the CDR3 reads TGTGCCAGCAGCGCCTACAGGGACGCAGATACGCAGTATTTT.

The genes are TRBV15 and TRBJ1-5; TRBD1 is a possible D gene (5 bases). The germline V and J ends were trimmed by 5 bases and 2 bases, with 13 bases remaining between them. This CDR3 region has 15 residues. From germline, CDR1 is LNHNV and CDR2 YYDKDF (reference sequence). CDR3 sequence: CATSWTPRGNQPQHF. In DNA form, the CDR3 reads TGTGCCACCAGCTGGACACCTAGGGGCAATCAGCCCCAGCATTTT.

Written as DNA, the CDR3 is TGTGCCAGCAGTTCCCCGGGACTACCCTACGAGCAGTACTTC. This gives the protein CASSSPGLPYEQYF. This sequence joins TRBV28 and TRBJ2-7, with TRBD2 matching 7 bases. The CDR3 contains 14 residues. V lost 4 bases to trimming and J lost 2 bases; unmatched junction nucleotides: 5. From germline, CDR1 is MDHEN and CDR2 SYDVKM. The variable domain in full, with the rest retrieved from reference TRBV28 and TRBJ2-7, is DVKVTQSSRYLVKRTGEKVFLECVQDMDHENMFWYRQDPGLGLRLIYFSYDVKMKEKGDIPEGYSVSREKKERFSLILESASTNQTSMYLCASSSPGLPYEQYFGPGTRLTVT.

The rearrangement uses TRBV15 and TRBJ1-2, with 10 nucleotides matching TRBD1. CDR1 and CDR2 (germline): LNHNV, YYDKDF (reference sequence). V was clipped by 5 bases and J by 0 bases; unmatched bases: 9. The CDR3 totals 17 residues. The CDR3 region is CATSGIRDRGPNYGYTF. The CDR3 DNA is TGTGCCACCAGCGGAATCCGGGACAGGGGTCCTAACTATGGCTACACCTTC. Complete variable domain (other parts from reference TRBV15 and TRBJ1-2): DAMVIQNPRYQVTQFGKPVTLSCSQTLNHNVMYWYQQKSSQAPKLLFHYYDKDFNNEADTPDNFQSRRPNTSFCFLDIRSPGLGDTAMYLCATSGIRDRGPNYGYTFGSGTRLTVV.

This rearrangement joins TRBV7-9 to TRBJ2-4, with D maybe TRBD1 (5 bases). Trimming cost V 5 bases and J 1 base, with 15 bases left between them. CDR3 size: 16 residues. Per the germline V gene, CDR1 is SEHNR and CDR2 is FQNEAQ (reference sequence). The chain's CDR3 is CASSRAQGFAKNIQYF. CDR3 nucleotide sequence: TGTGCCAGCAGCCGGGCGCAGGGATTTGCCAAAAACATTCAGTACTTC.

This chain uses TRBV15 with TRBJ2-7; 9 bases line up with TRBD2. CDR3 length equals 17 residues. Germline CDR1 reads LNHNV; CDR2 reads YYDKDF (reference sequence). With 5 bases clipped from V and 3 bases from J, the junction kept 14 bases outside the gene matches. Here the CDR3 reads CATSREGRLAGNYEQYF. CDR3 in DNA: TGTGCCACCAGCCGCGAGGGTAGGCTAGCGGGGAACTACGAGCAGTACTTC.

The V and J genes are TRBV18 and TRBJ1-6, with TRBD1 as a possible D gene (5 bases). Germline CDR1 and CDR2: KGHSH and LQKENI. The CDR3 sequence is 17 residues long. V shed 3 bases and J shed 8 bases, with 20 bases lying between them. The DNA of the CDR3 is TGTGCCAGCTCACCCTACAGGATCAGGGATATTGATTCACCCCTCCACTTT. This translates into CASSPYRIRDIDSPLHF. The full variable domain, rest sourced from reference TRBV18 and TRBJ1-6, is NAGVMQNPRHLVRRRGQEARLRCSPMKGHSHVYWYRQLPEEGLKFMVYLQKENIIDESGMPKERFSAEFPKEGPSILRIQQVVRGDSAAYFCASSPYRIRDIDSPLHFGNGTRLTVT.

The chain links TRBV27 to TRBJ2-3; TRBD1 matches at 10 bases. Trimming took 2 bases from V and 0 from J; bases not matched to a gene: 11. CDR1 MNHEY and CDR2 SMNVEV come from the germline V gene (reference sequence). CDR3 length equals 19 residues. CDR3 nucleotides: TGTGCCAGCAGTTTAAGTTCGCCCGGGACAGGGGCTAGCACAGATACGCAGTATTTT. This gives the protein CASSLSSPGTGASTDTQYF.

V is TRBV19 and J is TRBJ1-5; 9 nucleotides align to TRBD1. This CDR3 is built from 15 residues. Germline V gene sequence: CDR1 LNHDA, CDR2 SQIVND (reference sequence). V lost 4 bases to trimming and J lost 2 bases; unmatched junction nucleotides: 3. The CDR3 spells CASSRGQGRNQPQHF. The CDR3 DNA follows: TGTGCCAGTAGTAGAGGACAGGGGCGCAATCAGCCCCAGCATTTT. Combining the CDR3 with reference TRBV19 and TRBJ1-5 gives the whole variable domain DGGITQSPKYLFRKEGQNVTLSCEQNLNHDAMYWYRQDPGQGLRLIYYSQIVNDFQKGDIAEGYSVSREKKESFPLTVTSAQKNPTAFYLCASSRGQGRNQPQHFGDGTRLSIL.

The chain has TRBV4-3 and TRBJ1-2, with D possibly TRBD1 on 5 matching bases. The germline V gene has CDR1 LGHNA and CDR2 YSLEER. V was shortened by 3 bases and J by 2 bases, with 7 bases between the two germline ends. There are 13 residues in the CDR3. Written as DNA, the CDR3 is TGCGCCAGCAGCCACCGGGGGAACTATGGCTACACCTTC. Encoded protein: CASSHRGNYGYTF.

The V gene is TRBV7-2, the J gene TRBJ1-3; 7 positions agree with TRBD1. V lost 5 bases to trimming and J lost 0 bases; unmatched junction nucleotides: 7. Germline V gene sequence: CDR1 SGHTA, CDR2 FQGNSA. The CDR3 spans 16 residues. CDR3 nucleotides: TGTGCCAGCAGCAGACAGGGATTATACTCTGGAAACACCATATATTTT. Amino acids: CASSRQGLYSGNTIYF.